These T cell receptor beta chains were read from a single sample in a study of identical twins. MiXCR, run by TCRdb on the 5' RACE reads, gives a single entry per CDR3 protein. The sample includes hundreds of thousands of distinct CDR3 sequences, around 24% of them seen just once. These data also featured in a second study, about T cells expressing NK-cell markers.

Material: CD4+ T cells sorted from blood. The receptors originated from a woman aged 18-29 years in good health. The CDR3 runs from the conserved cysteine through the conserved F or W. A D gene is named only where the DNA matches it firmly. Part of the rows lack a size; the others show once, few, many or a class for expanded clones.

TRBD2,TRBV5-1,TRBJ2-5,few,CASSGLAGDGETQYF,TGCGCCAGCTCCGGACTAGCGGGAGATGGAGAGACCCAGTACTTC
TRBD1,TRBV20-1,TRBJ1-2,NA,CSAIDRARGYTF,TGCAGTGCTATAGACAGGGCACGGGGCTACACCTTC
NA,TRBV7-9,TRBJ1-6,NA,CASSQDYHSPLHF,TGTGCCAGCAGCCAGGACTATCATTCACCCCTCCACTTT
NA,TRBV9,TRBJ2-3,NA,CASSVQGPDTQYF,TGTGCCAGCAGCGTTCAAGGGCCAGATACGCAGTATTTT
NA,TRBV12-5,TRBJ2-7,few,CASGFRRPGSYEQYF,TGTGCTAGTGGTTTCCGGCGCCCTGGCTCCTACGAGCAGTACTTC
NA,TRBV5-6,TRBJ2-6,NA,CASSPFFSGANVLTF,TGTGCCAGCAGCCCGTTCTTCTCTGGGGCCAACGTCCTGACTTTC
NA,TRBV11-1,TRBJ2-3,NA,CASTRIKANFFMPTDTQYF,TGTGCCAGCACCCGGATAAAGGCCAATTTTTTCATGCCCACAGATACGCAGTATTTT
TRBD1,TRBV5-1,TRBJ1-2,few,CASTRGQASNYGYTF,TGCGCCAGCACCAGGGGGCAGGCATCGAACTATGGCTACACCTTC
NA,TRBV29-1,TRBJ2-3,few,CSLSDFTDTQYF,TGCAGCCTTTCGGACTTCACAGATACGCAGTATTTT
TRBD2,TRBV6-1,TRBJ2-1,NA,CASTPLAGATIEQFF,TGTGCCAGCACCCCACTAGCGGGGGCCACTATTGAGCAGTTCTTC
TRBD2,TRBV5-1,TRBJ2-1,NA,CASSLSGVAGGYEQFF,TGCGCCAGCAGCTTGTCCGGGGTAGCGGGAGGCTATGAGCAGTTCTTC
TRBD2,TRBV20-1,TRBJ2-5,few,CSVPRGGQETQYF,TGCAGTGTCCCCCGCGGGGGCCAAGAGACCCAGTACTTC
NA,TRBV20-1,TRBJ2-1,few,CSAGGSGYNEQFF,TGCAGTGCTGGGGGCTCTGGCTACAATGAGCAGTTCTTC
NA,TRBV6-1,TRBJ2-7,NA,CASSAQGGKPYF,TGTGCCAGCAGTGCCCAGGGGGGGAAACCATACTTC
NA,TRBV7-2,TRBJ2-1,many,CASSPRRDPYNEQFF,TGTGCCAGCAGTCCCCGGCGGGATCCCTACAATGAGCAGTTCTTC
NA,TRBV5-1,TRBJ1-1,few,CASSFRQGPGYTEAFF,TGCGCCAGCAGCTTTCGTCAGGGCCCGGGGTACACTGAAGCTTTCTTT
NA,TRBV5-6,TRBJ2-3,few,CASSPGRYTMVGTQYF,TGTGCCAGCAGCCCCGGCCGTTACACCATGGTGGGTACGCAGTATTTT
TRBD2,TRBV9,TRBJ2-3,NA,CASSGLLAGARDTQYF,TGTGCCAGCAGTGGTCTACTAGCGGGGGCAAGAGATACGCAGTATTTT
NA,TRBV5-1,TRBJ2-1,many,CASCRSADHYNEQFF,TGCGCCAGCTGTCGCTCAGCGGATCACTACAATGAGCAGTTCTTC